Listed here are 18 T cell receptor beta chains from one sample, sequenced in a study of Graves' ophthalmopathy and Graves' hyperthyroidism. The sequenced template was RNA, covering the TCR beta CDR3 region. HTBI primers primed a first-round RT-PCR, and a second-round multiplex PCR followed. MiXCR, run by TCRdb on the multiplex PCR reads, gives a single entry per CDR3 protein. Of 170,000 or so distinct CDR3 sequences in the sample, approximately 40% were seen once. The sequenced sample consisted of peripheral blood. The receptors shown here come from a man aged 30 to 39 with Graves' ophthalmopathy.

The chain links TRBV6-2 or TRBV6-3 to TRBJ2-2; the match to TRBD2 covers 11 bases. This CDR3 spans 16 amino acids. Germline V gives CDR1 MNHEY, CDR2 SVGEGT. Germline trimming cut 4 bases from V and 4 bases from J; bases unmatched to any gene: 5. The CDR3 region is CASSSLAGGATGELFF. The DNA of the CDR3 is TGTGCCAGCAGTTCCCTAGCGGGAGGAGCCACCGGGGAGCTGTTTTTT.

This clonotype was observed once. The chain combines TRBV6-5 with TRBJ2-2; D possibly corresponds to TRBD1 (6 bases). This CDR3 comprises 17 residues. Germline lookup yields CDR1 MNHEY and CDR2 SVGAGI. V was pared by 0 bases and J by 1 base, with 12 bases between. The chain's CDR3 is CASSYSSTGRNTGELFF. In DNA, the CDR3 is TGTGCCAGCAGTTACTCGAGTACAGGGAGGAACACCGGGGAGCTGTTTTTT.

V usage is TRBV5-1 and J usage is TRBJ2-5; 8 bases are shared with TRBD2. The CDR3 has 14 residues. The germline CDR1 and CDR2 sequences are SGHRS and YFSETQ. J lost 2 bases, V lost 4 bases, and 4 bases had no gene match. The CDR3 region is CASSRAGEQETQYF. CDR3 coding DNA: TGCGCCAGCAGCCGAGCGGGAGAGCAAGAGACCCAGTACTTC.

This clonotype was found many times. The chain recombines TRBV11-2 with TRBJ1-2, with 7 nucleotides matching TRBD1. The CDR3 loop spans 16 amino acids. V lost 2 bases, J lost 2 bases, and 8 bases stayed unmatched. Germline-derived CDR1 and CDR2 are SGHAT and FQNNGV. The chain's CDR3 is CASSLSGTALNYGYTF. The CDR3 DNA follows: TGTGCCAGCAGCTTATCCGGGACAGCCCTAAACTATGGCTACACCTTC.

The V and J genes are TRBV6-1 and TRBJ1-2, with unresolved D. This CDR3 is built from 13 residues. V lost 6 bases to trimming and J lost 6 bases, with 14 bases between them. Germline lookup yields CDR1 MNHNS and CDR2 SASEGT. The CDR3, as DNA: TGTGCCAGCAGCGGAGCACTGTGGAATGGCTACACCTTC. The encoded protein is CASSGALWNGYTF.

This clonotype was counted between two and nine times. V gene TRBV6-2 or TRBV6-3 combines with J gene TRBJ1-1; tentative D call: TRBD1 (5 bases). V was clipped by 8 bases and J by 1 base, with 11 bases between them. Germline V CDR1 and CDR2: MNHEY, SVGEGT. This CDR3 has 13 amino acids. The CDR3 DNA reads TGTGCCAGCGCAGGGCAGGCGAACACTGAAGCTTTCTTT. Translating it yields CASAGQANTEAFF.

This clonotype was detected ten times or more. The genes are TRBV12-3 or TRBV12-4 and TRBJ2-5, with D possibly TRBD1 on 5 matching bases. Trimming cost V 3 bases and J 2 bases, with 10 bases left between them. This CDR3 has 14 amino acids. CDR3 sequence reads: CASSFQGTQETQYF. As DNA, the CDR3 is TGTGCCAGCAGTTTTCAGGGTACTCAAGAGACCCAGTACTTC.

This clonotype was seen repeatedly, ten times or more. J is TRBJ2-7 and V is TRBV5-1; D gene ambiguous. Germline assignment: CDR1 SGHRS and CDR2 YFSETQ. The CDR3 covers 14 residues. Deletions cut 2 bases from V and 3 bases from J, with 12 bases between. The CDR3: CASSLFTENYEQYF. The CDR3 bases are TGCGCCAGCAGCTTATTTACAGAGAACTACGAGCAGTACTTC. Using reference TRBV5-1 and TRBJ2-7 for the parts outside the CDR3, the full variable domain is KAGVTQTPRYLIKTRGQQVTLSCSPISGHRSVSWYQQTPGQGLQFLFEYFSETQRNKGNFPGRFSGRQFSNSRSEMNVSTLELGDSALYLCASSLFTENYEQYFGPGTRLTVT.

This clonotype has ten or more counts. The chain recombines TRBV19 with TRBJ1-5; D remains ambiguous. The CDR3 extends over 15 amino acids. V lost 5 bases and J lost 1, with 12 bases in between. Germline CDR1 reads LNHDA; CDR2 reads SQIVND (reference sequence). The CDR3 DNA reads TGTGCCAGTAGTCCCGAGGGAAGAAGCAATCAGCCCCAGCATTTT. Its translation: CASSPEGRSNQPQHF.

This clonotype was observed at least ten times. The chain recombines TRBV6-1 with TRBJ1-5; D is unresolved. Per the germline V gene, CDR1 is MNHNS and CDR2 is SASEGT. There are 15 residues in the CDR3. Trimming cost V 1 base and J 0 bases, with 7 bases left between them. The CDR3 DNA is TGTGCCAGCAGTGAAGAGGCAAATAGCAATCAGCCCCAGCATTTT. Its protein product is CASSEEANSNQPQHF.

This chain uses TRBV27 with TRBJ2-2; TRBD2 matches at 13 bases. Trimming at V came to 10 bases and at J to 7 bases, leaving 9 bases not matched to a gene. CDR3 length equals 15 residues. The germline CDR1 and CDR2 sequences are MNHEY and SMNVEV (reference sequence). The CDR3 coding sequence is TGTGCCACTAGGACTAGCGGGAGATCGGTCGGGGAGCTGTTTTTT. Its translation: CATRTSGRSVGELFF.

This chain links TRBV19 with TRBJ2-2; no clear D. V lost 4 bases and J lost 7, with 7 bases in between. The CDR3 covers 12 residues. Per the germline V gene, CDR1 is LNHDA and CDR2 is SQIVND (reference sequence). DNA for the CDR3: TGTGCCAGTAGTAAGTTGGACGGGGAGCTGTTTTTT. Translation: CASSKLDGELFF.

The chain has TRBV2 and TRBJ2-5, with TRBD1 matching over 10 bases. Trimming took 5 bases from V and 5 from J; bases not matched to a gene: 20. Germline CDR1 and CDR2: SNHLY and FYNNEI. This CDR3 comprises 19 residues. The CDR3 here is CASSTNKRQTGTGAETQYF. In DNA form, the CDR3 reads TGTGCCAGCAGTACAAACAAACGTCAAACCGGGACAGGGGCTGAGACCCAGTACTTC.

The rearrangement uses TRBV28 and TRBJ1-1; D is uncertain. Germline lookup yields CDR1 MDHEN and CDR2 SYDVKM. The V end lost 1 base, the J end lost 0 bases, and 9 bases lay between the germline ends. The CDR3 runs 15 residues. CDR3 residues: CASSLSAVMNTEAFF. CDR3 sequence (DNA): TGTGCCAGCAGTTTATCGGCGGTCATGAACACTGAAGCTTTCTTT.

The chain is built from TRBV7-9 and TRBJ1-2, with 7 nucleotides matching TRBD1. The CDR3 totals 14 residues. Looked up from germline, CDR1 is SEHNR and CDR2 is FQNEAQ (reference sequence). Trimming took 6 bases from V and 8 from J; bases not matched to a gene: 12. CDR3 sequence (DNA): TGTGCCAGCAGATCCTCCGACAGGGTGAGAGGCTACACCTTC. This translates into CASRSSDRVRGYTF.

This chain uses TRBV28 with TRBJ1-1, with D tentatively TRBD1 (6 bases). Per the germline V gene, CDR1 is MDHEN and CDR2 is SYDVKM. The CDR3 consists of 13 residues. With 4 bases removed from V and 5 bases from J, the gap between germline ends came to 11 bases. Here the CDR3 DNA reads TGTGCCAGCAGTTACACAGGGCGGACTGAAGCTTTCTTT. Translated: CASSYTGRTEAFF.

The V gene is TRBV6-1, the J gene TRBJ2-7, with D possibly matching TRBD1 (6 bases). V lost 4 bases, J lost 6 bases, and 13 bases lay in between. Germline loops: CDR1 MNHNS, CDR2 SASEGT. This CDR3 has 13 residues. Written as DNA, the CDR3 is TGTGCCAGCAGTGCCTCCGACAGGACCGAGCAGTACTTC. This codes for CASSASDRTEQYF.

The sample holds many counts of this clonotype. The chain couples TRBV20-1 to TRBJ1-2; the match to TRBD1 covers 8 bases. From germline, CDR1 is DFQATT and CDR2 SNEGSKA (reference sequence). The CDR3 runs to 16 residues. The junction had 9 bases not matched to a gene; V was cut back by 3 bases and J by 0 bases. The CDR3 loop is CSARDTGTGTNYGYTF. CDR3 bases: TGCAGTGCTAGGGATACCGGGACAGGTACTAACTATGGCTACACCTTC.